A single T cell receptor (beta chain) is shown here with its context. Its antigen is as yet unknown. These data come from a study of shared clonotypes between healthy human individuals. Overall study findings and caveats: On the whole, naive subsets had larger estimated richness than memory subsets had.

The CDR3 is 14 amino acids. Germline CDR1 reads SGHDT; CDR2 reads YYEEEE. Trimming took 3 bases from V and 9 from J, leaving 18 bases between them. Only CD45RO-negative cells positively selected for CCR7 counted as naive CD8 cells, so terminally differentiated effector memory CD45RA+ cells were excluded. Here immunoSEQ multiplex PCR was the method, and the copy in TCRdb shows in-frame clones only, minus some. The table has some 2,000,000 clones, approximately 94% seen once. This chain uses TRBV5-6 with TRBJ1-1; the D is unclear. The specimen was naive CD8+ T cells sorted from blood. The source of this sequence is a young man in good health. Here the CDR3 reads CASSSDLAGIQAFF. CDR3 nucleotides: TGTGCCAGCAGCTCCGACCTAGCGGGCATTCAAGCTTTCTTT. Looking up the rest from reference TRBV5-6 and TRBJ1-1 gives the full variable domain: DAGVTQSPTHLIKTRGQQVTLRCSPKSGHDTVSWYQQALGQGPQFIFQYYEEEERQRGNFPDRFSGHQFPNYSSELNVNALLLGDSALYLCASSSDLAGIQAFFGQGTRLTVV.